This TCR beta chain emerged from a study of blood T cells in healthy people across ages. CDR3 length: 14 residues. CDR1 is MNHNY and CDR2 is SVGAGI in the germline V gene (reference sequence). Trimming at V came to 2 bases and at J to 5 bases, leaving 4 bases not matched to a gene. The authors ran a second PCR of roughly 6 to 12 cycles using a sample-barcoded 5' primer and a J-beta primer mix. TCRdb ran MiXCR on the 5' RACE reads and lists one entry per CDR3 protein. The sample includes about 1.1 million distinct CDR3 sequences, 35% to 40% of them seen just once. Sequencing was performed on blood. The receptor's source is a man between 18 and 35 years old in good health. The chain uses TRBV6-6 and TRBJ1-1; 8 bases line up with TRBD1. The chain's CDR3 is CASSYAGGQTEAFF. The CDR3 coding sequence is TGTGCCAGCAGTTACGCAGGGGGCCAAACTGAAGCTTTCTTT.